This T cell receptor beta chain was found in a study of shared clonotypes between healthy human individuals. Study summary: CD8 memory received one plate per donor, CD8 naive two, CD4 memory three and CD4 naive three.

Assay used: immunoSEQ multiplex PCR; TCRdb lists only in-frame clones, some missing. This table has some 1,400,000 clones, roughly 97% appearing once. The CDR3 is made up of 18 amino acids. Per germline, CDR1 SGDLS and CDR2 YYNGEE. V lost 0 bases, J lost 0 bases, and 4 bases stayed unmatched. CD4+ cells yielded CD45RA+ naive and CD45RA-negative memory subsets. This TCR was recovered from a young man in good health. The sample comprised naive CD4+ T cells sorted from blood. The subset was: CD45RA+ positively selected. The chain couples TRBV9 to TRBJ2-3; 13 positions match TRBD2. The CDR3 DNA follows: TGTGCCAGCAGCGTAGTCGGGACTAGCGGGACTAGCACAGATACGCAGTATTTT. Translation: CASSVVGTSGTSTDTQYF.